This paragraph reports one TCR beta chain. Its antigen is unidentified. J lost 3 bases, V lost 0 bases, and 3 bases had no gene match. The CDR3 loop spans 15 amino acids. Germline values: CDR1 SGHTA, CDR2 FQGNSA. Over 95% purity was reached by all sorted populations. The data were taken from a study of beta chain features in type 1 diabetes. Looking at the study overall: The patients were much like the healthy donors in age, gender and cell yields.

Of the isolated RNA, all was reverse transcribed, and so the sequenced material was expressed TCRB transcripts. Generated by immunoSEQ multiplex PCR, the TCRdb table keeps only in-frame clones and is missing some. Of around 13,000 clones in the sample, 35% to 55% were seen once. Study-level results: Junctions at VDJ sites from type 1 diabetes patients had fewer insertions and more deletions.

V usage is TRBV7-2 and J usage is TRBJ2-7; 9 bases are a match to TRBD2. The TCR comes from a man younger than 30 in good health. The specimen was stem cell memory CD4+ T cells from blood. The CDR3 nucleotides read TGTGCCAGCAGCTTAGCTAGCGGGGGCAACTACGAGCAGTACTTC. Amino acid sequence: CASSLASGGNYEQYF.